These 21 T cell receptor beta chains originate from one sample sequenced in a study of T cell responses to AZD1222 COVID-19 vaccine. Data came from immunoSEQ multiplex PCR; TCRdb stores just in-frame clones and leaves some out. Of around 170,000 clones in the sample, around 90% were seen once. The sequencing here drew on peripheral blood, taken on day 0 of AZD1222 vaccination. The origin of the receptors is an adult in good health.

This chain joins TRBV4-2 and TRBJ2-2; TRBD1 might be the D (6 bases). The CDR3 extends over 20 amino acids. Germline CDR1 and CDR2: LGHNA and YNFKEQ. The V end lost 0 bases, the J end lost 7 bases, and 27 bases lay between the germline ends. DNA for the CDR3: TGTGCCAGCAGCCAAGAAGGGACGTTTTGGACAGTTCCCCGGGGCGGGGAGCTGTTTTTT. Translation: CASSQEGTFWTVPRGGELFF.

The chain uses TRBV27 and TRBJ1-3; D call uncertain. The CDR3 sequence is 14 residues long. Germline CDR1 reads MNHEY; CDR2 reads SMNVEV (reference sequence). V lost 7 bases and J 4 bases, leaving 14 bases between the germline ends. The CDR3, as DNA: TGTGCCAGCAAGGGAAAGGCAGGAGGAAACACCATATATTTT. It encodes CASKGKAGGNTIYF.

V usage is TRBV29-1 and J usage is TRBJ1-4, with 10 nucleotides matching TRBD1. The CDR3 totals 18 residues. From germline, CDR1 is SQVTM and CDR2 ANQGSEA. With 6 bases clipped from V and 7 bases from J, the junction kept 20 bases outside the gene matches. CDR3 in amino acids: CSVPGRDRGETFGEKLFF. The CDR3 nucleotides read TGCAGCGTCCCCGGTCGGGACAGGGGCGAAACATTTGGTGAAAAACTGTTTTTT.

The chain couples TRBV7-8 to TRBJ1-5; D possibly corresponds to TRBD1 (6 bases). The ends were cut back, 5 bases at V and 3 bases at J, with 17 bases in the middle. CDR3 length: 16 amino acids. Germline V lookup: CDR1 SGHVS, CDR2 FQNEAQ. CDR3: CASSGRGAGDNQPQHF. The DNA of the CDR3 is TGTGCCAGCAGCGGACGCGGGGCAGGGGACAATCAGCCCCAGCATTTT.

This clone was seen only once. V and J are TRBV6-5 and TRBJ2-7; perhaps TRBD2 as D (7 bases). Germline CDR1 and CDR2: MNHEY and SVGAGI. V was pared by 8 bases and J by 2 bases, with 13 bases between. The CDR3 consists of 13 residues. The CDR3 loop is CASGGGSPYEQYF. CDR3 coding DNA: TGTGCCAGCGGCGGGGGCTCCCCCTACGAGCAGTACTTC.

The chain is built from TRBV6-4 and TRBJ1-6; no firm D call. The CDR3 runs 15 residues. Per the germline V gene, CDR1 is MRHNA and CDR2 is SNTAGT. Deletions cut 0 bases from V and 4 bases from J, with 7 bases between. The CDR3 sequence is CASSDSSGYNSPLHF. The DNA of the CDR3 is TGTGCCAGCAGTGACTCGTCAGGATATAATTCACCCCTCCACTTT.

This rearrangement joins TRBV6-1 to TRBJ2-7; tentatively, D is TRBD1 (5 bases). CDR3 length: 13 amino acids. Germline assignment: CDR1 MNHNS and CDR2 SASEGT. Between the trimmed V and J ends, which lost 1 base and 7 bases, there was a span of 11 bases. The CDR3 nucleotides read TGTGCCAGCAGTGAAGTACAGTCAGGGGAGCAGTACTTC. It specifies CASSEVQSGEQYF.

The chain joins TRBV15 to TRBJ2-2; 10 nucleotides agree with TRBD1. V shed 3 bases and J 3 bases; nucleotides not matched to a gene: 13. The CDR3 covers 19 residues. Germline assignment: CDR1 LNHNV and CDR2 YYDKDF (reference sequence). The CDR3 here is CATSSPLTGTGVDTGELFF. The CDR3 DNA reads TGTGCCACCAGCAGTCCTCTCACCGGGACAGGGGTTGACACCGGGGAGCTGTTTTTT.

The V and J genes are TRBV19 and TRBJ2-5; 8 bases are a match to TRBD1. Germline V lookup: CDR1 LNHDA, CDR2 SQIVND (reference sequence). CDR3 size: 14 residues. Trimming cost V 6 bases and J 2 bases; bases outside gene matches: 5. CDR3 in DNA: TGTGCCAGTAGATTGGACAGGGCACAAGAGACCCAGTACTTC. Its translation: CASRLDRAQETQYF.

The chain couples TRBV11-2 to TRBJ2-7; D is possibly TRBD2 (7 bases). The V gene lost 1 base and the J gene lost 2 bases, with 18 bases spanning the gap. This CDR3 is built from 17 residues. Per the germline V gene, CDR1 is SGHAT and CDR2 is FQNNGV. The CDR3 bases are TGTGCCAGCAGCTTAGGGGGAGGGGGGCTTCTTACCTACGAGCAGTACTTC. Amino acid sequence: CASSLGGGGLLTYEQYF.

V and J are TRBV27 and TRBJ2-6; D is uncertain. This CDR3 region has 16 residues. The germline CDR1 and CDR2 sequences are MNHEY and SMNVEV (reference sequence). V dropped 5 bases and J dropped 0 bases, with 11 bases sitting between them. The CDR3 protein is CASSPLQISGANVLTF. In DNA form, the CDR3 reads TGTGCCAGCAGTCCCCTACAGATCTCTGGGGCCAACGTCCTGACTTTC.

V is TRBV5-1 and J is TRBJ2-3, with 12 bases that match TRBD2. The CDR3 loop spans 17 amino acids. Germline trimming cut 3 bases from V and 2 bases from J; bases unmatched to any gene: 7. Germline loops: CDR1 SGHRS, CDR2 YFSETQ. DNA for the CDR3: TGCGCCAGCAGCTCGAAGACTAGCGGGAGTCCCACAGATACGCAGTATTTT. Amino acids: CASSSKTSGSPTDTQYF.

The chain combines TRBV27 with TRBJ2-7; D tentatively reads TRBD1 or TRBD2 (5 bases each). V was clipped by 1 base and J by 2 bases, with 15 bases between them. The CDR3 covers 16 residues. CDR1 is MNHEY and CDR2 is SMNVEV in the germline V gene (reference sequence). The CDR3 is CASSLYPRMGAYEQYF. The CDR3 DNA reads TGTGCCAGCAGTTTATACCCCCGTATGGGGGCCTACGAGCAGTACTTC.

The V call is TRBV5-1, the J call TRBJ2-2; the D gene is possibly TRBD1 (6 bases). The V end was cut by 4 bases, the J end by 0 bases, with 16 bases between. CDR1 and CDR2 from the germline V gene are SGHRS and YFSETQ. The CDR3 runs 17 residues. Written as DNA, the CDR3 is TGCGCCAGCAGCCCACCCCAGGGACACGCGAACACCGGGGAGCTGTTTTTT. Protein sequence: CASSPPQGHANTGELFF. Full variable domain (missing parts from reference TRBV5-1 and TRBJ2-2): KAGVTQTPRYLIKTRGQQVTLSCSPISGHRSVSWYQQTPGQGLQFLFEYFSETQRNKGNFPGRFSGRQFSNSRSEMNVSTLELGDSALYLCASSPPQGHANTGELFFGEGSRLTVL.

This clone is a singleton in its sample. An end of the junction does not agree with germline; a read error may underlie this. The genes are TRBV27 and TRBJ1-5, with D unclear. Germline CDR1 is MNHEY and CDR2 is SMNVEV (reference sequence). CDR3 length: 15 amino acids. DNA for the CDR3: TGTGTCAGCAGTTTCAATCAGGTGGGGAATTATCCCCAGCATTTT. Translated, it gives CVSSFNQVGNYPQHF.

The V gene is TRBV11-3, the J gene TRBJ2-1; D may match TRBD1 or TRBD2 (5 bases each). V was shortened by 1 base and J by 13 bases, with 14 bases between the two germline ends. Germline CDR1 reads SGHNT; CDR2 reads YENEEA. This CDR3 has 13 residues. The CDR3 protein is CASSLGDRDGQFF. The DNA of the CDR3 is TGTGCCAGCAGCTTAGGGGACCGGGACGGACAGTTCTTC.

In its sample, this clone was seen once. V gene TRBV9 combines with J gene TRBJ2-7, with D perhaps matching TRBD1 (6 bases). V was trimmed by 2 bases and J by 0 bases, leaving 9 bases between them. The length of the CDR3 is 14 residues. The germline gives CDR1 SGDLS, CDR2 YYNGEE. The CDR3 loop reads CASSVGQSSYEQYF. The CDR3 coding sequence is TGTGCCAGCAGCGTTGGACAGAGCTCCTACGAGCAGTACTTC.

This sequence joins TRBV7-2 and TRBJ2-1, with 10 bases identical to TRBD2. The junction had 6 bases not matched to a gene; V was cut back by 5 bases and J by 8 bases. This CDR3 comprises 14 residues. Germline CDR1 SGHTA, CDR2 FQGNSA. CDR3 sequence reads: CASSPTSGWDEQFF. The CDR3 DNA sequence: TGTGCCAGCAGCCCGACTAGCGGGTGGGATGAGCAGTTCTTC.

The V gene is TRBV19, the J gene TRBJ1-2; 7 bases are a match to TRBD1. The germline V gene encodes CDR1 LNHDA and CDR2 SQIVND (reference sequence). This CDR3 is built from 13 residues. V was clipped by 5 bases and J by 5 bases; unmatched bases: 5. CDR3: CASSRDSQYGYTF. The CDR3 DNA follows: TGTGCCAGTAGTCGGGACAGCCAATATGGCTACACCTTC.

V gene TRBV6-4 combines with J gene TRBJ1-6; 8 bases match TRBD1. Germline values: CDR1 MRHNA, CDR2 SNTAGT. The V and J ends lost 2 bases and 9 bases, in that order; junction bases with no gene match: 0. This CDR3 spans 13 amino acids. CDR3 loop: CASSDTGGSPLHF. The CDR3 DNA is TGTGCCAGCAGTGACACAGGGGGTTCACCCCTCCACTTT.

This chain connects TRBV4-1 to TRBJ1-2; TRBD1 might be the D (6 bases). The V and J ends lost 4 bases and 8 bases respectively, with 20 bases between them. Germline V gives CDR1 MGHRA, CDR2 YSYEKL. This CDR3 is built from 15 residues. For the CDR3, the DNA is TGCGCCAGCAGCCCTCGGGCAGGGCAAGGGGGGGGCTACACCTTC. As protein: CASSPRAGQGGGYTF.